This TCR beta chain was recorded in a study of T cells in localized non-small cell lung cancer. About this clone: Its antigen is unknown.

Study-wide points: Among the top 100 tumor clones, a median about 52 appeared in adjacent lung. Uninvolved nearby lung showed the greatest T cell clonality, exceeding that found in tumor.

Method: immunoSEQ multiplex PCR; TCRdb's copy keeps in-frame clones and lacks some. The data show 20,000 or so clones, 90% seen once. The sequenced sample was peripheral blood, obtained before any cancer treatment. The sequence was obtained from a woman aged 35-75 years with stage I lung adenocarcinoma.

CDR3: CASSLAGSGEETQYF. The CDR3 DNA reads as TGTGCCAGCAGCTTAGCGGGGTCGGGAGAGGAGACCCAGTACTTC. The chain couples TRBV7-2 to TRBJ2-5, with a tentative D call TRBD2 (6 bases). The germline V gene has CDR1 SGHTA and CDR2 FQGNSA. The length of the CDR3 is 15 residues. The V and J ends lost 0 bases and 5 bases respectively, with 13 bases between them.